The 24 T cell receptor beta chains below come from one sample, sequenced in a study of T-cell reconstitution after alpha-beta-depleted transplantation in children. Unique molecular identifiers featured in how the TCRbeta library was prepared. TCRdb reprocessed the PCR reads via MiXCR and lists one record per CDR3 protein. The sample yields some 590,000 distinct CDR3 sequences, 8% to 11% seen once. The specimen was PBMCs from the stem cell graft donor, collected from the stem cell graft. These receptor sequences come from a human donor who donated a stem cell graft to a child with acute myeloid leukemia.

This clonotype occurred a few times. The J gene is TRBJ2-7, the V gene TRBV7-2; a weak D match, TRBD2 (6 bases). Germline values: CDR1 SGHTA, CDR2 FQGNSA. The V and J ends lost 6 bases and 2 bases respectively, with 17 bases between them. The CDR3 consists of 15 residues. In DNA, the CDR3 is TGTGCCAGCAGTACCCAACCTAGCGCCGCCTACGAGCAGTACTTC. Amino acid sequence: CASSTQPSAAYEQYF. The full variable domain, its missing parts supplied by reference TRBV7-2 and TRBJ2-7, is GAGVSQSPSNKVTEKGKDVELRCDPISGHTALYWYRQSLGQGLEFLIYFQGNSAPDKSGLPSDRFSAERTGGSVSTLTIQRTQQEDSAVYLCASSTQPSAAYEQYFGPGTRLTVT.

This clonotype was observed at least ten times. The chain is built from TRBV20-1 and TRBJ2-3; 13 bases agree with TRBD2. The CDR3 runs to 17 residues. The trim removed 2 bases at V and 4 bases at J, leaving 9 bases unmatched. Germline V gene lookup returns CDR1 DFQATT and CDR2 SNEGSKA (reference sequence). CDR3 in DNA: TGCAGTGCTAGATCATCCTGGACTAGCGGGAGCTCAGATACGCAGTATTTT. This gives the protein CSARSSWTSGSSDTQYF.

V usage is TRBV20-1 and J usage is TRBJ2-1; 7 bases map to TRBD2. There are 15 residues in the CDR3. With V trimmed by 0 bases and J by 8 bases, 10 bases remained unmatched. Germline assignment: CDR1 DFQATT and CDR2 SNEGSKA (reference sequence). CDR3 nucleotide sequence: TGCAGTGCTAGAGACGGCGGGAGAAGCGGGGATGAGCAGTTCTTC. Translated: CSARDGGRSGDEQFF.

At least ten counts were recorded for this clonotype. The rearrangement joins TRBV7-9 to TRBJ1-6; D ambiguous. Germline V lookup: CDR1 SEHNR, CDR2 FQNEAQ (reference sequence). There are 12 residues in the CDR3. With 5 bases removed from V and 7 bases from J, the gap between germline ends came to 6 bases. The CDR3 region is CASSLGNSPLHF. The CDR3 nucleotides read TGTGCCAGCAGCCTAGGAAATTCACCCCTCCACTTT.

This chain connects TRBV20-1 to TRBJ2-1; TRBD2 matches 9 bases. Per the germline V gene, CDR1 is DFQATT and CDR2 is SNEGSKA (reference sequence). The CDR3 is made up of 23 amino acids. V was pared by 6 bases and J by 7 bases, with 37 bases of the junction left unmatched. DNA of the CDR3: TGCAGTGCCAGCTCCGATTGGCTAGCGGGAAACTCCCTAGCCCAAGACCTCTATAATGAGCAGTTCTTC. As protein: CSASSDWLAGNSLAQDLYNEQFF.

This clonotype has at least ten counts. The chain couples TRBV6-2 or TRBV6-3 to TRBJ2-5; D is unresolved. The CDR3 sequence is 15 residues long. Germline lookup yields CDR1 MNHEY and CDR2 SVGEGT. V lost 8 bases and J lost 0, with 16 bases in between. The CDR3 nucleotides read TGTGCCAGCTCGGGCTTCCAAACGTACCAAGAGACCCAGTACTTC. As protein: CASSGFQTYQETQYF.

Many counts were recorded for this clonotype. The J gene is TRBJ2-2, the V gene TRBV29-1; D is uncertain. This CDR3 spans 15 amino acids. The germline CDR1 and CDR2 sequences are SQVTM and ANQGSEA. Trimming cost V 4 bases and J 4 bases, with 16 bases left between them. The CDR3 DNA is TGCAGCGTTGGGGCGCCTGCGATGGTCACCGGGGAGCTGTTTTTT. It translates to CSVGAPAMVTGELFF.

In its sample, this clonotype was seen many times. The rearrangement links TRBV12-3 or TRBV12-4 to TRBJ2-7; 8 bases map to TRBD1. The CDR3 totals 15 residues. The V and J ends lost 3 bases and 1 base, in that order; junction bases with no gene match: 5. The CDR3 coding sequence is TGTGCCAGCAGTTTGGAGACAGGGGTGTCCTACGAGCAGTACTTC. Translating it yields CASSLETGVSYEQYF.

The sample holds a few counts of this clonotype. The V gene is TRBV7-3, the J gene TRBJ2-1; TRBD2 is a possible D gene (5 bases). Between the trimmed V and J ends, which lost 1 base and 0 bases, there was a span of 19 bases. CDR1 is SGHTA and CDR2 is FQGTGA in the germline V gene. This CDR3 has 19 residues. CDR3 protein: CASSLRQSAFGLSYNEQFF. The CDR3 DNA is TGTGCCAGCAGCTTAAGACAAAGCGCCTTCGGACTCTCCTACAATGAGCAGTTCTTC.

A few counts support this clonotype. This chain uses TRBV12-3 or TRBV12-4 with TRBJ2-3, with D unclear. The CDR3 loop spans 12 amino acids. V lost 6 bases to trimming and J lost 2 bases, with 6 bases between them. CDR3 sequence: CASSQVTDTQYF. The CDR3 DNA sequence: TGTGCCAGCAGCCAGGTCACAGATACGCAGTATTTT.

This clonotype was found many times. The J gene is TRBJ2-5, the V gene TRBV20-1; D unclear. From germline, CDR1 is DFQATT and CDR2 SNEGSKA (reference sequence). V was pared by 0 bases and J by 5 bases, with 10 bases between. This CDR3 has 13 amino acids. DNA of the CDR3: TGCAGTGCTAGAGATCCTGGGCGGGAGACCCAGTACTTC. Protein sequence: CSARDPGRETQYF.

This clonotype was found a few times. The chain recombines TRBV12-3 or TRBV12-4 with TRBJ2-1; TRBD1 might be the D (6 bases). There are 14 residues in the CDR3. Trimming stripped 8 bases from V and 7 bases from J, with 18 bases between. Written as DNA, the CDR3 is TGTGCCAGCCTTAACAGGGAGTCTACAAATGAGCAGTTCTTC. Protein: CASLNRESTNEQFF.

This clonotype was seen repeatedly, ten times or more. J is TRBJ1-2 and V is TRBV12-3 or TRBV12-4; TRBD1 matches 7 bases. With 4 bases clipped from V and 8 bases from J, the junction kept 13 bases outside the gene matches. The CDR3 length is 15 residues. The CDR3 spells CASSSPSGQTKGYTF. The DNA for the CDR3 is TGTGCCAGCAGTTCCCCCTCGGGACAGACCAAGGGCTACACCTTC.

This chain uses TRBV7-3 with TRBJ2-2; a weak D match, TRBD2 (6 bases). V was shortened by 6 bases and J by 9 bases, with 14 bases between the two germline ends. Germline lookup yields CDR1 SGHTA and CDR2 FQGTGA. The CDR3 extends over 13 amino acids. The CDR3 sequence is CASREGLFRELFF. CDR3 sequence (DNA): TGTGCCAGCAGGGAGGGCCTATTCCGGGAGCTGTTTTTT.

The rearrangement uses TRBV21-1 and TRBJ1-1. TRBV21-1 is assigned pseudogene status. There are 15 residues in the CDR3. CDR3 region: CASSKVTGSNTEAFF. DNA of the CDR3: TGTGCCAGCAGCAAAGTAACGGGTTCGAACACTGAAGCTTTCTTT.

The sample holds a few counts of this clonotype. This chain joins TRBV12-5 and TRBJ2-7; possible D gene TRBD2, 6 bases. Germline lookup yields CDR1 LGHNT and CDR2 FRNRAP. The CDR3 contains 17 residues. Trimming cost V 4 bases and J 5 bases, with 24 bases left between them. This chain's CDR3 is CASGSRDSGSEVHEQYF. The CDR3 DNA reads TGTGCTAGTGGTTCCCGGGACTCGGGGTCGGAAGTGCACGAGCAGTACTTC. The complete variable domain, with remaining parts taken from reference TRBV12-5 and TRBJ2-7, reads DARVTQTPRHKVTEMGQEVTMRCQPILGHNTVFWYRQTMMQGLELLAYFRNRAPLDDSGMPKDRFSAEMPDATLATLKIQPSEPRDSAVYFCASGSRDSGSEVHEQYFGPGTRLTVT.

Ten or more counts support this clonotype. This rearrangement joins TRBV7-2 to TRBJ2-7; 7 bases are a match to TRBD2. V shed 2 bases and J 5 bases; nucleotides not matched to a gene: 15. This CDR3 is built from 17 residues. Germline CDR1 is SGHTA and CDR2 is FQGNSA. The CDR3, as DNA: TGTGCCAGCAGCTTATTGGGACCGGGAGGAGGTAGGAACGAGCAGTACTTC. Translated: CASSLLGPGGGRNEQYF. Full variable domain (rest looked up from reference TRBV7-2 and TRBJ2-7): GAGVSQSPSNKVTEKGKDVELRCDPISGHTALYWYRQSLGQGLEFLIYFQGNSAPDKSGLPSDRFSAERTGGSVSTLTIQRTQQEDSAVYLCASSLLGPGGGRNEQYFGPGTRLTVT.

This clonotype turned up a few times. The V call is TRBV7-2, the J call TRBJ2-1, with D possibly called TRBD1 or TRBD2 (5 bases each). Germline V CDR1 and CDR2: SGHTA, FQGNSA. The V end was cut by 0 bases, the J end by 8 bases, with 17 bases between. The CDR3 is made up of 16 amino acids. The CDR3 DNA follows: TGTGCCAGCAGCTTAGCGACCAACCTTCGGGGCGATGAGCAGTTCTTC. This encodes CASSLATNLRGDEQFF.

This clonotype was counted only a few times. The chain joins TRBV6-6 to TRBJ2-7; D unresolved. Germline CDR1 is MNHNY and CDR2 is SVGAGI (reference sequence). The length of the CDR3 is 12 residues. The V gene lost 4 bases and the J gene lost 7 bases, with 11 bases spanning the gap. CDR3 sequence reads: CASSFPFREQYF. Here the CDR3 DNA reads TGTGCCAGCAGTTTTCCCTTCAGGGAGCAGTACTTC.

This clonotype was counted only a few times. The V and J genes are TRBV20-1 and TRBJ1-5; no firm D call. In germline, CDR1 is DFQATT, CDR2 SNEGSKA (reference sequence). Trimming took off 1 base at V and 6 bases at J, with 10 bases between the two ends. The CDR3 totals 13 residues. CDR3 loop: CSARGVESQPQHF. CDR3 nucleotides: TGCAGTGCTAGAGGGGTTGAGAGTCAGCCCCAGCATTTT.

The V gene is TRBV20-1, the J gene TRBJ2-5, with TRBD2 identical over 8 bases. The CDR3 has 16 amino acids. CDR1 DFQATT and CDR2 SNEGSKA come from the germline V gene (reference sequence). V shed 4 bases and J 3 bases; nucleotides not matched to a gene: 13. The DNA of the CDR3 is TGCAGTGCTACGACAGCGGGAGTGGGATCCAAAGAGACCCAGTACTTC. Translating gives CSATTAGVGSKETQYF.

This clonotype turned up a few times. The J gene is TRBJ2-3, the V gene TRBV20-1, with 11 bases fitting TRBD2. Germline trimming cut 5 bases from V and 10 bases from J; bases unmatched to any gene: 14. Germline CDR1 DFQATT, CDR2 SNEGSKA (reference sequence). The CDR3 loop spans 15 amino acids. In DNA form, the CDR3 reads TGCAGTGCTGGGGGACTAGCGGAGGTAAAGAGGGCGCAGTATTTT. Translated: CSAGGLAEVKRAQYF.

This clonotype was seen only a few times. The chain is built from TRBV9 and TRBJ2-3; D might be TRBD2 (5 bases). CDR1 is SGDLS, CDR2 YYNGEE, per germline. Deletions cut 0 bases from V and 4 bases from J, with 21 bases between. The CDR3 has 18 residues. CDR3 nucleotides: TGTGCCAGCAGCGTAGAGAGCCCCCACGGGAAAGTGGCAGATACGCAGTATTTT. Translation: CASSVESPHGKVADTQYF.

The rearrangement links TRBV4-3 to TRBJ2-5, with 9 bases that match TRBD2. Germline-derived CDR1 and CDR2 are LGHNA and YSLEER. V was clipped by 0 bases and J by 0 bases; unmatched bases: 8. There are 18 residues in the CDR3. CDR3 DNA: TGCGCCAGCAGCCAAGAAATAGGGCTAGCGGGGTACCAAGAGACCCAGTACTTC. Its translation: CASSQEIGLAGYQETQYF.